This T cell receptor beta chain was identified in a study of graft-versus-host responses after intestinal transplantation (dated by TCRdb to the early 2020s). General notes on the study: The transplants that recipients received were multivisceral, liver-intestinal, or isolated intestinal. Samples from a few later patients were sequenced in-house on an Illumina MiSeq with MiXCR processing rather than by the commercial service. All recipients received anti-thymocyte globulin induction followed by maintenance tacrolimus and steroids for two to four years. Graft-versus-host and host-versus-graft alloreactive T cell clones were tracked in the graft, circulation and bone marrow after intestinal transplantation using bulk TCR-beta CDR3 sequencing. A peak of at least 4% donor T cells among recipient peripheral blood mononuclear cells was the definition used for donor T cell macrochimerism. Alloreactive clones were identified by sequencing pre-transplant mixed lymphocyte reaction products and comparing these products with unstimulated pre-transplant donor and recipient T cells. Of the roughly 25 intestinal transplant recipients enrolled in the cohort, one of whom was a retransplant, a few patients without pretransplant specimens were excluded. What the research found in general, with its limitations: The relatively low number and heterogeneity of intestinal transplant patients limited the conclusions. GvH clones were detected in recipient bone marrow, and some of these GvH clones were observed earlier in ileal mucosa or blood, consistent with an intestinal mucosal origin. In patients with donor T cell macrochimerism, the allografts had high GvH to HvG T cell clonal ratios. Early after transplant, declines in HvG clones were associated with peak levels of circulating GvH clones.

This specimen's time point label, interpreted: cells obtained before transplantation from donor or recipient. CD3+CD4+ and CD3+CD8+ populations were FACS-sorted from unstimulated pre-transplant donor and recipient cells taken from spleen or lymph nodes. Library preparation employed the immunoSEQ multiplex PCR assay. For most patients, genomic DNA was isolated with the Qiagen DNeasy Blood and Tissue Kit and shipped frozen to Adaptive Biotechnologies for TCR sequencing. For most patients, high-throughput TCR-beta CDR3 sequencing of genomic DNA was performed by Adaptive Biotechnologies. On the authors' methods: TCR sequencing data for roughly 17 patients were retrieved from Adaptive's ImmunoSEQ software; a few other patients were processed with MiXCR and VDJtools. To correct CD4 versus CD8 sorting errors, any sequence found in both subsets at a frequency ratio below 5:1 was removed. CDR3 nucleotide sequences shared by donor and recipient were removed because the origin of these sequences could not be assigned. To count as alloreactive, a clone needed at least 2-fold expansion over unstimulated cells and a minimum CFSE-low frequency of 0.002% (template counts) or 0.001% (read counts). A clone was considered mappable if detected in the sequenced pre-transplant spleen, lymph node, or MLR CFSE-low populations of the donor or recipient. Cumulative frequency of alloreactive clones was calculated as a percentage of all sequences weighted by copy number. TCRdb limited this immuneACCESS table to in-frame rearrangements with V and J called. A share of clones is missing; checked studies link under half to unresolved V genes, and the rest is unexplained. V, J and clone size reflect that table, while D and trimming were determined from the DNA. This sample is represented by 150,000 or so clones; 85% to 95% of them were singletons. About 0.2% of the sample is taken by the ten largest.

A note on this clone: Its antigen is unknown. Per-base qualities were not stored, and no clone one base away is much larger.

For CDR1 and CDR2, the germline V gene (reference sequence) lists LNHDA and SQIVND. The CDR3 covers 11 residues, taking in both the cysteine and the phenylalanine. Left in the record is the CDR3 DNA by itself, 33 bases read in frame from the first base. V is shortened by 6 bases, J by 6 bases, and the region joining them spans 7 bases. The chain joins TRBV19 to TRBJ2-3; the best D guess is TRBD1, with 5 bases matching. Sequencing used unstimulated CD4+ T cells sorted from spleen or lymph node cells, obtained before intestinal transplant. This TCR was recovered from a human donor who received an intestinal transplant. The nucleotides are TGTGCCAGTAGGCAGGGCGATACGCAGTATTTT. It translates to CASRQGDTQYF.